This TCR beta chain appears in the sequencing data of a study of shared clonotypes between healthy human individuals. Findings and limits, study-wide: Clonotypes shared by all four donors outscored non-shared clonotypes in generation probability.

Per the germline V gene, CDR1 is LNHDA and CDR2 is SQIVND (reference sequence). The CDR3 runs to 13 residues. V gave up 3 bases and J gave up 5 bases, with 10 bases separating them. Using immunoSEQ multiplex PCR, the repertoire was profiled, and TCRdb retains in-frame clones only, with some absent. This table holds nearly 1,000,000 clones, around 80% found once. Of note for this clone: No antigen is known for it.

The clonotype was recovered from a man between 18 and 29 years old in good health. The sample consisted of memory CD4+ T cells sorted from blood. Described subset: CD45RA-negative fraction. This chain connects TRBV19 to TRBJ2-5; D possibly corresponds to TRBD1 (5 bases). In nucleotides, the CDR3 is TGTGCCAGTAGTATTTCCAGGGCGGAGACCCAGTACTTC. This codes for CASSISRAETQYF.